This is a list of T cell receptor beta chains from one sample in a study of vaccination effects on CD4 cells after COVID-19. No cognate antigen is known for these TCRs. Assay: immunoSEQ multiplex PCR; the TCRdb copy retains only in-frame clones and omits some. This table holds tens of thousands of clones, over 65% found once. The material sequenced was CD4+ T cells from PBMCs cultured without peptide, taken before COVID-19 vaccination. The receptors derive from a human donor who received a COVID-19 vaccine. Each CDR3 is given with its conserved first and last residue. A D gene is named only where the DNA matches it firmly. Size is omitted from some rows. Given values are once, few, many or a class for expanded clones.

d_call clone_size j_call v_call cdr3_length cdr3_aa cdr3_nt
. . TRBJ1-5 TRBV5-5 14 CASSLAGGNQPQHF TGTGCCAGCAGCTTGGCGGGGGGCAATCAGCCCCAGCATTTT
TRBD1 few TRBJ1-2 TRBV7-2 16 CASSPGQGAGWGGYTF TGTGCCAGCAGCCCGGGACAGGGGGCGGGCTGGGGAGGCTACACCTTC
. . TRBJ2-5 TRBV28 15 CASSTSWTDQETQYF TGTGCCAGCAGCACCTCCTGGACGGACCAAGAGACCCAGTACTTC
. . TRBJ2-7 TRBV5-1 15 CASSLGTDHIYEQYF TGCGCCAGCAGCTTGGGTACAGACCATATCTACGAGCAGTACTTC
TRBD2 . TRBJ2-1 TRBV7-9 15 CASSNQRGLYNEQFF TGTGCCAGCAGCAACCAGCGGGGGCTCTACAATGAGCAGTTCTTC
TRBD2 . TRBJ2-3 TRBV15 17 CATSRDRAGYGTDTQYF TGTGCCACCAGCAGAGACCGAGCGGGATACGGCACAGATACGCAGTATTTT
TRBD2 once TRBJ2-3 TRBV19 16 CASSPRLAGLTDTQYF TGTGCCAGTAGTCCTCGACTAGCGGGTTTGACAGATACGCAGTATTTT
TRBD1 . TRBJ2-1 TRBV5-1 14 CASGTGGLGNEQFF TGCGCCAGCGGGACAGGGGGATTGGGTAATGAGCAGTTCTTC
TRBD1 few TRBJ1-4 TRBV29-1 12 CSVQTGREKLFF TGCAGCGTCCAGACAGGGAGGGAAAAACTGTTTTTT
. . TRBJ2-3 TRBV4-2 18 CASSQEGYGQASTDTQYF TGTGCCAGCAGCCAAGAAGGCTACGGGCAGGCTTCCACAGATACGCAGTATTTT
. . TRBJ1-2 TRBV19 15 CASSIVAAPVYGYTF TGTGCCAGTAGTATAGTGGCAGCTCCTGTCTATGGCTACACCTTC
. . TRBJ2-2 TRBV7-2 14 CASSSASATGELFF TGTGCCAGCAGCTCCGCTAGCGCCACCGGGGAGCTGTTTTTT
TRBD2 . TRBJ2-1 TRBV2 15 CASSELPSGVYKQFF TGTGCCAGCAGTGAGTTGCCTAGCGGGGTATACAAGCAGTTCTTC
. few TRBJ1-2 TRBV30 10 CAWSSGGYTF TGTGCCTGGAGCTCGGGTGGCTACACCTTC
. . TRBJ1-4 TRBV30 14 CAWSVMRSDEKLFF TGTGCCTGGAGTGTAATGAGGTCCGATGAAAAACTGTTTTTT
. . TRBJ2-1 TRBV19 15 CASSIDPGVYNEQFF TGTGCCAGTAGTATAGACCCAGGGGTATACAATGAGCAGTTCTTC
. once TRBJ1-2 TRBV7-9 15 CASSLGSGFNYGYTF TGTGCCAGCAGCTTAGGATCGGGTTTTAACTATGGCTACACCTTC
. . TRBJ2-1 TRBV3-1/TRBV3-2 14 CASSQGTSYNEQFF TGTGCCAGCAGCCAAGGGACTTCCTACAATGAGCAGTTCTTC
. . TRBJ1-2 TRBV4-2 15 CASSPAGDVNYGYTF TGTGCCAGCAGCCCAGCAGGGGACGTTAACTATGGCTACACCTTC
TRBD1 . TRBJ2-7 TRBV15 16 CATSRLAGGNFYEQYF TGTGCCACCAGCAGATTAGCAGGGGGTAATTTTTACGAGCAGTACTTC
. few TRBJ1-2 TRBV6-6 11 CASSPSRGYTF TGTGCCAGCAGTCCCTCCCGGGGCTACACCTTC
. . TRBJ2-7 TRBV6-5 14 CASLSQGSSYEQYF TGTGCCAGCCTAAGCCAGGGGTCCTCCTACGAGCAGTACTTC
TRBD1 . TRBJ1-4 TRBV10-3 14 CAIQGGGSNEKLFF TGTGCCATCCAGGGGGGCGGATCTAATGAAAAACTGTTTTTT
. . TRBJ2-3 TRBV7-2 13 CASSVGSTDTQYF TGTGCCAGCAGCGTCGGATCCACAGATACGCAGTATTTT
TRBD1 . TRBJ1-3 TRBV6-5 16 CASSWTGGLSGNTIYF TGTGCCAGCAGTTGGACAGGGGGACTATCTGGAAACACCATATATTTT
TRBD1 . TRBJ2-7 TRBV19 14 CASSIGDRTYEQYF TGTGCCAGTAGTATAGGGGACAGGACCTACGAGCAGTACTTC
. . TRBJ1-6 TRBV5-8 16 CASSLGRASYNSPLHF TGTGCCAGCAGCTTGGGTCGCGCCTCCTATAATTCACCCCTCCACTTT
TRBD2 . TRBJ2-1 TRBV2 15 CASSYGASGVTEQFF TGTGCCAGCAGCTACGGGGCTAGCGGGGTCACTGAGCAGTTCTTC
. . TRBJ2-5 TRBV6-6 13 CASSSRSQETQYF TGTGCCAGCAGTTCGCGGTCCCAAGAGACCCAGTACTTC
. . TRBJ1-1 TRBV4-1 15 CASSQVARGNTEAFF TGCGCCAGCAGCCAAGTTGCCAGAGGGAACACTGAAGCTTTCTTT
. . TRBJ1-3 TRBV5-5 16 CASSERPLRAGNTIYF TGTGCCAGCAGCGAACGACCTCTACGGGCTGGAAACACCATATATTTT
TRBD1 few TRBJ1-4 TRBV4-2 17 CASSQDAGGTGREKLFF TGTGCCAGCAGCCAAGATGCTGGCGGGACAGGGAGAGAAAAACTGTTTTTT
. few TRBJ2-7 TRBV5-1 11 CASSSSYEQYF TGCGCCAGCAGCTCCTCCTACGAGCAGTACTTC
. . TRBJ1-1 TRBV19 15 CASSINLQTNTEAFF TGTGCCAGTAGTATTAATCTGCAGACGAACACTGAAGCTTTCTTT
. . TRBJ2-2 TRBV9 12 CASTRSTGELFF TGTGCCAGCACGCGGTCCACCGGGGAGCTGTTTTTT
TRBD1 . TRBJ2-2 TRBV5-4 17 CASSTPRDRAGTGELFF TGTGCCAGCAGCACCCCAAGGGACAGGGCTGGCACCGGGGAGCTGTTTTTT
. . TRBJ1-4 TRBV5-1 14 CASSEAGPFTELFF TGCGCCAGCAGCGAAGCCGGGCCATTTACCGAACTGTTTTTT
TRBD2 . TRBJ2-7 TRBV11-2 15 CASSLGLAGAYEQYF TGTGCCAGCAGCTTAGGACTAGCGGGGGCCTACGAGCAGTACTTC
TRBD1 . TRBJ2-2 TRBV3-1/TRBV3-2 16 CASSQDRTGGPGELFF TGTGCCAGCAGCCAAGACCGGACAGGGGGCCCCGGGGAGCTGTTTTTT
. . TRBJ1-5 TRBV19 13 CASSGQRTQPQHF TGTGCCAGTAGTGGGCAGAGGACTCAGCCCCAGCATTTT
. . TRBJ1-2 TRBV28 14 CASRGGPDSYGYTF TGTGCCTCCCGGGGGGGGCCCGACAGCTATGGCTACACCTTC
TRBD1 . TRBJ1-6 TRBV7-2 17 CASTPGQGRSYNSPLHF TGTGCCAGCACCCCCGGACAGGGGAGGTCCTATAATTCACCCCTCCACTTT
TRBD1 . TRBJ1-5 TRBV27 14 CASRGQGRNAPQHF TGTGCCAGCAGGGGACAGGGACGAAACGCGCCCCAGCATTTT
. . TRBJ1-1 TRBV19 14 CASSATGTLHEAFF TGTGCCAGTAGTGCTACCGGGACACTACATGAAGCTTTCTTT